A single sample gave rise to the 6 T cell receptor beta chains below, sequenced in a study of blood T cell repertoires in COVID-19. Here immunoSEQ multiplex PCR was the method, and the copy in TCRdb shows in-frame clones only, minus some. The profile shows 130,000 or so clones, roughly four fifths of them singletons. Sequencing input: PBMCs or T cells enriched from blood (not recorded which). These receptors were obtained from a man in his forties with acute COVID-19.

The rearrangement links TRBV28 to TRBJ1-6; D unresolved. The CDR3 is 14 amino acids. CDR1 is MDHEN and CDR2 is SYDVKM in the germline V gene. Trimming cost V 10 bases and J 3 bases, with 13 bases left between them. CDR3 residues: CATRREVYNSPLHF. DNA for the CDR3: TGTGCCACCCGGAGGGAGGTCTATAATTCACCCCTCCACTTT.

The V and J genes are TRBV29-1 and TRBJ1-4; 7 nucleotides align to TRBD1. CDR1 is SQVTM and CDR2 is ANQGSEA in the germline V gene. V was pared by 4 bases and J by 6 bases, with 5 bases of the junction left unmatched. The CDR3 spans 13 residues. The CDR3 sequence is CSVAGQGDEKLFF. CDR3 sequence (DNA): TGCAGCGTTGCGGGGCAGGGGGATGAAAAACTGTTTTTT.

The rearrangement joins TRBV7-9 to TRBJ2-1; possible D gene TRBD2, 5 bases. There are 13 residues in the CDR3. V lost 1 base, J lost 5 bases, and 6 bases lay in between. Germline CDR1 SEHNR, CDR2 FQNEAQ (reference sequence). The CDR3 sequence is CASSLELDNEQFF. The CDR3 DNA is TGTGCCAGCAGCTTAGAACTAGACAATGAGCAGTTCTTC.

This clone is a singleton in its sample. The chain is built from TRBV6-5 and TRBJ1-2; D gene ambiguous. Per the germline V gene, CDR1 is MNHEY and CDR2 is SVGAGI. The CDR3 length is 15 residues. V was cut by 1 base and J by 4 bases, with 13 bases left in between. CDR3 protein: CASSYFQPSRYGYTF. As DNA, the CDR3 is TGTGCCAGCAGTTACTTCCAACCTAGCCGCTATGGCTACACCTTC.

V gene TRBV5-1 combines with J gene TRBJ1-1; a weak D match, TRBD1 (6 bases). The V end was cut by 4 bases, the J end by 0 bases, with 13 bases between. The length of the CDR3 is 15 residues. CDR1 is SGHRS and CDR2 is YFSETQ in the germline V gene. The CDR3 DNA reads TGCGCCAGCAGCGTTGAAACAGGGATGAACACTGAAGCTTTCTTT. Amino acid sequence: CASSVETGMNTEAFF.

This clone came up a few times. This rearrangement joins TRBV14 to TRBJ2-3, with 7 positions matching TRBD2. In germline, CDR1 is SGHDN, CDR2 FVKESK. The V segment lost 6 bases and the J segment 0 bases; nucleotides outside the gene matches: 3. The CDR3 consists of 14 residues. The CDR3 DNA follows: TGTGCCAGCAGGAGCGGGATTAGCACAGATACGCAGTATTTT. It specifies CASRSGISTDTQYF.